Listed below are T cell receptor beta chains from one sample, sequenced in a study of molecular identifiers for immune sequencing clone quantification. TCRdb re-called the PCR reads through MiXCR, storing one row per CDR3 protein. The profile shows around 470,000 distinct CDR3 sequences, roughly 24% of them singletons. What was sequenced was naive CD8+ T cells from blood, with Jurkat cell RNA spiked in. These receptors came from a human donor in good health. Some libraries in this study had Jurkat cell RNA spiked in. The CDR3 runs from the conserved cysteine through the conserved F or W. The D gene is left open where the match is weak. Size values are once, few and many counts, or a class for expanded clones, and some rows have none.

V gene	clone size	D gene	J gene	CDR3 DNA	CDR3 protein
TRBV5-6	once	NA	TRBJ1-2	TGTGCCAGCAGCTTCGTAGGGGTTAAAGCTAACTATGGCTGCACCTTC	CASSFVGVKANYGCTF
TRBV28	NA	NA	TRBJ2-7	TGTGCCAGCAGTTTAGACCCCGGTGAGAACTACGAGCAGTACTTC	CASSLDPGENYEQYF
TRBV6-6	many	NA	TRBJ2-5	TGTGCCAGCAGTTACGGCTCCCCGGACACCCCGTACCAAGAGACCCAGTACTTC	CASSYGSPDTPYQETQYF
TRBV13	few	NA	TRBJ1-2	TGTGCCAGCAGCTTAGGGGCATTAGGTCGCGGCTATGGCTACACCTTC	CASSLGALGRGYGYTF
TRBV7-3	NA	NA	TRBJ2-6	TGTGCCAGCACCCTCCGGGCCGGCTCTGGGGCCAACGTCCTGACTTTC	CASTLRAGSGANVLTF
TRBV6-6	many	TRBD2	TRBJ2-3	TGTGCCAGCACCGACATGAGCGGGAGTAACACAGATACGCAGTATTTT	CASTDMSGSNTDTQYF
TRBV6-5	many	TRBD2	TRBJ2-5	TGTGCCAGCAGTTACTTAGCGGGAGAACAAGAGACCCAGTACTTC	CASSYLAGEQETQYF
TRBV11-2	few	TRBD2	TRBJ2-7	TGTGCCAGCAGCTCCCGACTAGCGGGATTAGCCTACGAGCAGTACTTC	CASSSRLAGLAYEQYF
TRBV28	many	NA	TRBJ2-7	TGTGCCAGCAGTCCCCGACTAGAAATCTACGAGCAGTACTTC	CASSPRLEIYEQYF
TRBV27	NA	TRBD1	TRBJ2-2	TGTGCCAGCAGGGGACAGGGGGAAAATATCGGGGAGCTGTTTTTT	CASRGQGENIGELFF
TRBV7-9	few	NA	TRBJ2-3	TGTGCCAGCAGCCCGTATACAGGCAGGACAGATACGCAGTATTTT	CASSPYTGRTDTQYF
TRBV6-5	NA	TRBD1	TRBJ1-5	TGTGCCAGCAGCCCGCTCCCGGGACAGGGGAGTCAGCCCCAGCATTTT	CASSPLPGQGSQPQHF
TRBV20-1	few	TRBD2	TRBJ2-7	TGCAGTGCAAGGACTAGCGGATACTACGAGCAGTACTTC	CSARTSGYYEQYF
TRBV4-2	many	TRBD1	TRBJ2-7	TGTGCCAGCAGCCAAGACCGGGACAGGGTGGACTTC	CASSQDRDRVDF
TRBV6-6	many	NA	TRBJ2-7	TGTGCCAGCAGTTACTCGCGGGACGGTAGCTACGAGCAGTACTTC	CASSYSRDGSYEQYF